This entry lists 12 T cell receptor beta chains sequenced from one sample in a study of neurological immune-mediated disorders. TCRdb re-called the 5' RACE reads with MiXCR, one entry per CDR3 protein. The table includes 50,000 to 55,000 distinct CDR3 sequences, about 9.4% detected once. Sequencing used PBMCs. The receptor set was obtained from a man aged 65 to 79 with HTLV-1-associated myelopathy (HAM/TSP).

This clonotype was found many times. This chain connects TRBV3-1 to TRBJ2-7, with D tentatively TRBD2 (6 bases). Germline CDR1 and CDR2: LGHDT and YNNKEL (reference sequence). The CDR3 is made up of 13 amino acids. Trimming left V 1 base short and J 3 bases short, with 7 bases between. The CDR3 reads CASSQGGIYEQYF. CDR3 DNA: TGTGCCAGCAGCCAAGGCGGGATCTACGAGCAGTACTTC.

This clonotype showed up many times. V and J are TRBV7-8 and TRBJ2-3, with D possibly TRBD1 on 6 matching bases. The V gene's germline CDR1 is SGHVS and CDR2 FQNEAQ. V lost 5 bases to trimming and J lost 7 bases, with 19 bases between them. The CDR3 has 15 amino acids. Here the CDR3 reads CASSPIQGQRNTQYF. Here the CDR3 DNA reads TGTGCCAGCAGCCCCATTCAGGGGCAGAGAAATACGCAGTATTTT.

Many counts were recorded for this clonotype. The V and J genes are TRBV7-3 and TRBJ2-7; 8 positions match TRBD2. Trimming at V came to 2 bases and at J to 6 bases, leaving 9 bases not matched to a gene. CDR1 is SGHTA and CDR2 is FQGTGA in the germline V gene. The CDR3 extends over 15 amino acids. CDR3 DNA: TGTGCCAGCAGCTTAGGCGGCCTAGCGGGCTCCGAGCAGTACTTC. Residues: CASSLGGLAGSEQYF. Complete variable domain (other parts from reference TRBV7-3 and TRBJ2-7): GAGVSQTPSNKVTEKGKYVELRCDPISGHTALYWYRQSLGQGPEFLIYFQGTGAADDSGLPNDRFFAVRPEGSVSTLKIQRTERGDSAVYLCASSLGGLAGSEQYFGPGTRLTVT.

V gene TRBV29-1 combines with J gene TRBJ2-7, with D maybe TRBD1 (6 bases). Germline-derived CDR1 and CDR2 are SQVTM and ANQGSEA. V shed 6 bases and J shed 2 bases, with 17 bases lying between them. The CDR3 loop spans 14 amino acids. Here the CDR3 DNA reads TGCAGCGTCCAAAGGCCGGACAGTACCTACGAGCAGTACTTC. Residues: CSVQRPDSTYEQYF.

This clonotype showed up many times. The chain joins TRBV12-3 or TRBV12-4 to TRBJ2-7; D may be TRBD2 (5 bases). Trimming pared 3 bases from V and 7 bases from J, leaving 28 bases between. The CDR3 runs 18 residues. The CDR3 spells CASSFYGPRITGRGEQYF. The CDR3, as DNA: TGTGCCAGCAGTTTTTACGGACCCAGGATCACCGGGCGCGGGGAGCAGTACTTC.

Ten or more counts support this clonotype. The chain carries TRBV5-5 and TRBJ2-7; 9 positions match TRBD1. The junction had 12 bases not matched to a gene; V was cut back by 6 bases and J by 5 bases. This CDR3 has 15 amino acids. CDR1 is SGHKS and CDR2 is YYEKEE in the germline V gene (reference sequence). This CDR3 reads CASNAMGQGSHEQYF. The CDR3 DNA reads TGTGCCAGCAATGCTATGGGACAGGGATCCCACGAGCAGTACTTC.

This chain uses TRBV9 with TRBJ2-1, with D perhaps TRBD1 (5 bases). Germline values: CDR1 SGDLS, CDR2 YYNGEE. This CDR3 region has 15 residues. V gave up 0 bases and J gave up 4 bases, with 11 bases separating them. The CDR3 DNA is TGTGCCAGCAGCGTAGATACAGGAGAGTACAATGAGCAGTTCTTC. This gives the protein CASSVDTGEYNEQFF.

This clonotype has at least ten counts. The rearrangement joins TRBV6-6 to TRBJ1-1, with 7 bases fitting TRBD1. CDR1 MNHNY and CDR2 SVGAGI come from the germline V gene (reference sequence). After removal of 11 bases from V and 1 base from J, the junction contained 4 bases not matched to a gene. The CDR3 covers 12 residues. CDR3 in amino acids: CAANRGNTEAFF. Written as DNA, the CDR3 is TGTGCCGCGAACAGGGGGAACACTGAAGCTTTCTTT.

This clonotype appeared a few times. The genes are TRBV19 and TRBJ2-2, with 16 bases matching TRBD2. This CDR3 spans 18 amino acids. Germline V gene sequence: CDR1 LNHDA, CDR2 SQIVND (reference sequence). J was trimmed by 4 bases and V by 7 bases; bases with no gene match: 9. The CDR3 DNA is TGTGCCAGTACTCGACAGGGACTAGCGGGAGGGGGCACCGGGGAGCTGTTTTTT. The encoded protein is CASTRQGLAGGGTGELFF.

This clonotype was observed a few times. J is TRBJ1-1 and V is TRBV19; D unresolved. The CDR3 runs 16 residues. The germline V gene encodes CDR1 LNHDA and CDR2 SQIVND (reference sequence). V lost 8 bases to trimming and J lost 0 bases, with 19 bases between them. Written as DNA, the CDR3 is TGTGCCAGTCGCGGCCCTGAGGGTTTAATGAACACTGAAGCTTTCTTT. Its protein product is CASRGPEGLMNTEAFF.

This clonotype appeared many times. The chain employs TRBV29-1 and TRBJ2-1, with a possible D match to TRBD1 (7 bases). Germline-derived CDR1 and CDR2 are SQVTM and ANQGSEA. This CDR3 comprises 13 residues. Trimming took off 7 bases at V and 6 bases at J, with 16 bases between the two ends. CDR3: CSAEVQGGNEQFF. The CDR3 bases are TGCAGCGCCGAGGTCCAGGGGGGCAATGAGCAGTTCTTC.

The V call is TRBV12-3 or TRBV12-4, the J call TRBJ2-1; 13 bases line up with TRBD2. V lost 5 bases, J lost 0 bases, and 7 bases stayed unmatched. CDR3 length: 18 amino acids. CDR3 amino acids: CASSLLTSGGTSYNEQFF. CDR3 in DNA: TGTGCCAGCAGTCTTCTGACTAGCGGGGGGACCTCCTACAATGAGCAGTTCTTC.